The clone carrying this T cell receptor (beta chain) was recorded a few times. Its matching antigen is unknown. This sample is part of a study of early T cells in non-severe SARS-CoV-2 infection. Individual cDNA molecules each received unique molecular identifiers attached to them. TCRdb redid the calling of the 5' RACE reads with MiXCR, one entry per CDR3 protein. The sample yields fewer than 65,000 distinct CDR3 sequences, about 10% seen once. Regarding the study as a whole: Anti-spike CD8 responses were favored in VDJdb matching, and private and CD4 specificities were missed.

CDR3 length equals 14 residues. Germline V gene lookup returns CDR1 SEHNR and CDR2 FQNEAQ (reference sequence). V lost 4 bases and J 5 bases, leaving 14 bases between the germline ends. The specimen sequenced was whole blood. This TCR was sampled from an adult who was a healthcare worker with PCR-confirmed SARS-CoV-2 infection or an uninfected control (not recorded which). This sequence joins TRBV7-9 and TRBJ1-2; D is possibly TRBD1 (5 bases). CDR3 amino acids: CASSSTGTPYGYTF. The CDR3 DNA is TGTGCCAGCAGCTCGACCGGGACGCCATATGGCTACACCTTC. Combining the CDR3 with reference TRBV7-9 and TRBJ1-2 gives the whole variable domain DTGVSQNPRHKITKRGQNVTFRCDPISEHNRLYWYRQTLGQGPEFLTYFQNEAQLEKSRLLSDRFSAERPKGSFSTLEIQRTEQGDSAMYLCASSSTGTPYGYTFGSGTRLTVV.